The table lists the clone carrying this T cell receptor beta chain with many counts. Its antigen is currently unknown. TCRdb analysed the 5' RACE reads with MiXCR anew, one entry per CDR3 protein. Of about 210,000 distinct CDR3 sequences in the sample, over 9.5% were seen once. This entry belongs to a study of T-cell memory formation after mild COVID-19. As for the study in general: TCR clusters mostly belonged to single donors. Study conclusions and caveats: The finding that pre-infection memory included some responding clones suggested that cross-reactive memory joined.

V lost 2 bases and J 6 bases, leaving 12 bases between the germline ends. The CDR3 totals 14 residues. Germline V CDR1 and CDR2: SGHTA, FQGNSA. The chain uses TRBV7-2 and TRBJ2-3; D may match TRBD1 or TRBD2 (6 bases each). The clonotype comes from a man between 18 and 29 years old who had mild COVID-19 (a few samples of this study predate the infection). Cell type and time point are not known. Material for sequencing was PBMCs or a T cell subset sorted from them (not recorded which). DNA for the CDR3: TGTGCCAGCAGCTTAACGTTCGGGGGCGATACGCAGTATTTT. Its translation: CASSLTFGGDTQYF.